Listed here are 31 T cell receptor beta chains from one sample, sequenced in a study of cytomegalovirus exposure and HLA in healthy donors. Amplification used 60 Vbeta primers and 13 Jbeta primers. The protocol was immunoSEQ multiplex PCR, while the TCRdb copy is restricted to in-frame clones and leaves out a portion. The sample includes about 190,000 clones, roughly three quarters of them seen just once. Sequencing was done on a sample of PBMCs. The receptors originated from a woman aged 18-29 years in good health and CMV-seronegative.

The CDR3 sequence is CASSLFPGGTTEAFF. For the CDR3, the DNA is TGTGCCAGCAGCTTATTTCCAGGGGGTACGACTGAAGCTTTCTTT. The chain employs TRBV7-2 and TRBJ1-1, with TRBD1 matching over 7 bases. The CDR3 spans 15 residues. The germline V gene has CDR1 SGHTA and CDR2 FQGNSA. The junction had 8 bases not matched to a gene; V was cut back by 2 bases and J by 5 bases.

This CDR3 reads CASRRGLAGREGGTDTQYF. Here the CDR3 DNA reads TGTGCCAGCAGGAGGGGACTAGCGGGCCGAGAGGGTGGCACAGATACGCAGTATTTT. J is TRBJ2-3 and V is TRBV5-4; 12 bases match TRBD2. The germline CDR1 and CDR2 sequences are SGHNT and YYREEE (reference sequence). CDR3 size: 19 residues. The trim removed 5 bases at V and 1 base at J, leaving 14 bases unmatched.

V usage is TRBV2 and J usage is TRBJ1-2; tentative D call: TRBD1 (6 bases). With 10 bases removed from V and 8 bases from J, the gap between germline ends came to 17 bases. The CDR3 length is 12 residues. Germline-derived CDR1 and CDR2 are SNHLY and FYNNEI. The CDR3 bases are TGTGCCACCGCCGAGACAGGACGGGGCTACACCTTC. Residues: CATAETGRGYTF.

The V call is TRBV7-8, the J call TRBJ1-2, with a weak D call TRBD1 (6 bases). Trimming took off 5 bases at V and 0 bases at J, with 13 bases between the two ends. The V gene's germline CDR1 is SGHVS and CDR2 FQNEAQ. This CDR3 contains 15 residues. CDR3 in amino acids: CASSLDRLTNYGYTF. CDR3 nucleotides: TGTGCCAGCAGCCTCGACAGGTTAACTAACTATGGCTACACCTTC.

CDR3: CASSQALFYEQYF. The CDR3 bases are TGTGCCAGCAGCCAAGCTCTTTTCTACGAGCAGTACTTC. This chain uses TRBV14 with TRBJ2-7; D is unresolved. CDR1 SGHDN and CDR2 FVKESK come from the germline V gene. The CDR3 loop spans 13 amino acids. Trimming left V 1 base short and J 3 bases short, with 7 bases between.

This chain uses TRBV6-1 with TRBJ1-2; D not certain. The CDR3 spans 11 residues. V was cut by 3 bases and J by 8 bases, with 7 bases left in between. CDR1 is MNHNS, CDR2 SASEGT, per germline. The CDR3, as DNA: TGTGCCAGCAGTGATTATCTGGGCTACACCTTC. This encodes CASSDYLGYTF.

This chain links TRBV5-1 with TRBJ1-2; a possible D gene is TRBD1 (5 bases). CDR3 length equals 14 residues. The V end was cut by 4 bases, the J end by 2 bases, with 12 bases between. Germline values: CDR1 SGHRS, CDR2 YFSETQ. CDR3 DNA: TGCGCCAGCAGCGTTAGACAGAGCAACTATGGCTACACCTTC. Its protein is CASSVRQSNYGYTF.

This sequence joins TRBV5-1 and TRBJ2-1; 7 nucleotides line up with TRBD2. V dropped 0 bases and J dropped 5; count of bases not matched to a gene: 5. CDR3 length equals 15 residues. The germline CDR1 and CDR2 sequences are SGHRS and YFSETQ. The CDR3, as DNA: TGCGCCAGCAGCTTGGGGCTAGCGGACAACAATGAGCAGTTCTTC. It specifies CASSLGLADNNEQFF. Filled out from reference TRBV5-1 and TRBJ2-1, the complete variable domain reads KAGVTQTPRYLIKTRGQQVTLSCSPISGHRSVSWYQQTPGQGLQFLFEYFSETQRNKGNFPGRFSGRQFSNSRSEMNVSTLELGDSALYLCASSLGLADNNEQFFGPGTRLTVL.

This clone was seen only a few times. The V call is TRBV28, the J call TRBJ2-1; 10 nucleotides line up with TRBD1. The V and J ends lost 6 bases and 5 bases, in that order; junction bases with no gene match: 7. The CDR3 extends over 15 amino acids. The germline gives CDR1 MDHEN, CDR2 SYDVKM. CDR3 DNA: TGTGCCAGCAGCCCCGGGACAGGGGTGCACAATGAGCAGTTCTTC. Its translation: CASSPGTGVHNEQFF.

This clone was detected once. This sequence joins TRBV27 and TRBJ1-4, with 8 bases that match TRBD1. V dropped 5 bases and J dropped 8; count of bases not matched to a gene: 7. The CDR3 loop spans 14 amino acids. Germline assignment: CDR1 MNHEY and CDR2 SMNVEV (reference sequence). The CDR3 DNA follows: TGTGCCAGCAGTAGTCAGGGGGCAGACGAAAAACTGTTTTTT. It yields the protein CASSSQGADEKLFF.

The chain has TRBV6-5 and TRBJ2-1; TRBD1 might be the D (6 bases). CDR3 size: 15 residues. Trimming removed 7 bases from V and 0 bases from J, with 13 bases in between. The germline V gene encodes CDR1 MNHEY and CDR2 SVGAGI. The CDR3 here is CASTTGTSSYNEQFF. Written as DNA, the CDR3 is TGTGCCAGCACCACCGGGACAAGCTCCTACAATGAGCAGTTCTTC.

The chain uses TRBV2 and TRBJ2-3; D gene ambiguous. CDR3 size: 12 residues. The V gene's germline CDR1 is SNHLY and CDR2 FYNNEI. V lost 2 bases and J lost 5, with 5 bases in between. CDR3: CASSETIDTQYF. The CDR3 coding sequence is TGTGCCAGCAGTGAAACAATAGATACGCAGTATTTT.

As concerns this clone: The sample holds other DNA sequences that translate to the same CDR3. CDR3 residues: CASSRDSSYEQYF. As DNA, the CDR3 is TGTGCCAGCAGCCGGGACAGCAGCTACGAGCAGTACTTC. This sequence joins TRBV7-9 and TRBJ2-7, with 7 bases fitting TRBD1. In germline, CDR1 is SEHNR, CDR2 FQNEAQ (reference sequence). The CDR3 has 13 amino acids. Trimming removed 5 bases from V and 3 bases from J; junction bases left unmatched: 4.

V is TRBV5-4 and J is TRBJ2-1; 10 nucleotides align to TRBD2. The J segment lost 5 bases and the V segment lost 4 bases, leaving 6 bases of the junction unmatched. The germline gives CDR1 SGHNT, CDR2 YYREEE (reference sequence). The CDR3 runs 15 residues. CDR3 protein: CASSETSGAHNEQFF. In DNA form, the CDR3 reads TGTGCCAGCAGCGAAACTAGCGGGGCCCACAATGAGCAGTTCTTC.

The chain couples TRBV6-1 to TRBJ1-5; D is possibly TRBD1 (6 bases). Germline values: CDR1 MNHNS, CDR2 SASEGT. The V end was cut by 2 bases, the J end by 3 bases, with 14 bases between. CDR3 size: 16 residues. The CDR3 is CASSELARGYNQPQHF. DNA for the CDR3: TGTGCCAGCAGTGAATTGGCCAGGGGATACAATCAGCCCCAGCATTTT.

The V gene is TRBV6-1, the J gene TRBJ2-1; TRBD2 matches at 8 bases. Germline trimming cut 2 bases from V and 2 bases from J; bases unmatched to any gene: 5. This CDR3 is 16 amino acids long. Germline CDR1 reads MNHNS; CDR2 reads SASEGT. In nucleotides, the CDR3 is TGTGCCAGCAGTGAACTCGCGGGACTAGCCTACAATGAGCAGTTCTTC. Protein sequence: CASSELAGLAYNEQFF.

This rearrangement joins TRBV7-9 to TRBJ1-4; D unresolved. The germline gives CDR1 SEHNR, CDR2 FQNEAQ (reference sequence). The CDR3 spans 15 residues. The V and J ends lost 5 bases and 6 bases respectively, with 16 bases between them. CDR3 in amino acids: CASSQRRENHEKLFF. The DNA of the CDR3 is TGTGCCAGCAGCCAGAGACGGGAAAACCATGAAAAACTGTTTTTT.

CDR3 sequence reads: CASSLYILVDLGGSPPDTQYF. CDR3 DNA sequence: TGCGCCAGCAGCTTGTACATCCTAGTTGATTTGGGCGGGTCCCCCCCAGATACGCAGTATTTT. The chain has TRBV5-1 and TRBJ2-3; TRBD2 is a possible D gene (5 bases). V was pared by 1 base and J by 4 bases, with 31 bases between. CDR3 size: 21 residues. Germline V lookup: CDR1 SGHRS, CDR2 YFSETQ.

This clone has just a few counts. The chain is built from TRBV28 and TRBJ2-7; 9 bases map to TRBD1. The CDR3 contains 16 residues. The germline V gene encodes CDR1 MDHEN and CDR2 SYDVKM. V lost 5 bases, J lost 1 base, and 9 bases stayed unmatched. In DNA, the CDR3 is TGTGCCAGCAGTAACAGAGGACAGGGGCGTTCCTACGAGCAGTACTTC. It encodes CASSNRGQGRSYEQYF.

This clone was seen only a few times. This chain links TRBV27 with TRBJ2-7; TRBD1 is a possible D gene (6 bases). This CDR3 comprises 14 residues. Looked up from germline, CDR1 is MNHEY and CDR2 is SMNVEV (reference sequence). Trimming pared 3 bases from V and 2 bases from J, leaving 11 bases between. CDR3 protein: CASSFSGVTYEQYF. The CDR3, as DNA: TGTGCCAGCAGTTTTTCAGGGGTCACCTACGAGCAGTACTTC.

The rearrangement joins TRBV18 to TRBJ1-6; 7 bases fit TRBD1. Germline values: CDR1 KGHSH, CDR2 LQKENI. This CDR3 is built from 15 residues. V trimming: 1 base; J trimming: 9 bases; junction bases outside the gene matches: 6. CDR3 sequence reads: CASSPQGGEGSPLHF. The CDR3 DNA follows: TGTGCCAGCTCACCACAAGGGGGCGAGGGTTCACCCCTCCACTTT.

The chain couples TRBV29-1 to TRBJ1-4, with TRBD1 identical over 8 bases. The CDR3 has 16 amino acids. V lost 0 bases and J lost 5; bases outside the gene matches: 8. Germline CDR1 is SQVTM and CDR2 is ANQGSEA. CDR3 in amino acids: CSVEDRATGVNEKLFF. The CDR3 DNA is TGCAGCGTTGAAGATCGAGCGACAGGGGTGAATGAAAAACTGTTTTTT.

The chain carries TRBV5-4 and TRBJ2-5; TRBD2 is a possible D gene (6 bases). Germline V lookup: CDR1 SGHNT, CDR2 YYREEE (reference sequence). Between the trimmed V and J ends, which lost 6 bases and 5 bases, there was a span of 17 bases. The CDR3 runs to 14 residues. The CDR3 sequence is CASKPWGVGETQYF. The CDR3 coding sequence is TGTGCCAGCAAACCGTGGGGGGTTGGGGAGACCCAGTACTTC.

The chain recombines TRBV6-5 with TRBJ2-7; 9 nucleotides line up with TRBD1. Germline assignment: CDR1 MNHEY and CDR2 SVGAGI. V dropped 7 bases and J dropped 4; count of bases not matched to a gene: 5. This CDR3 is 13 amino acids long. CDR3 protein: CASKTTGGYEQYF. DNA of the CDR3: TGTGCCAGCAAAACGACAGGGGGGTACGAGCAGTACTTC.

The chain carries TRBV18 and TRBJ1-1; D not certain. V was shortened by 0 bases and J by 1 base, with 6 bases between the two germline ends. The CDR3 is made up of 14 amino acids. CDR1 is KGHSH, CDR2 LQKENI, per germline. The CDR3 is CASSPPPQNTEAFF. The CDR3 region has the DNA TGTGCCAGCTCACCACCCCCCCAGAACACTGAAGCTTTCTTT.

In DNA form, the CDR3 reads TGTGCCACTCAGCGGGGGGGCCGCACAGATACGCAGTATTTT. Amino acid sequence: CATQRGGRTDTQYF. The chain uses TRBV15 and TRBJ2-3; 10 positions agree with TRBD2. The CDR3 is 14 amino acids. Germline V gene sequence: CDR1 LNHNV, CDR2 YYDKDF (reference sequence). The trim removed 9 bases at V and 1 base at J, leaving 4 bases unmatched.

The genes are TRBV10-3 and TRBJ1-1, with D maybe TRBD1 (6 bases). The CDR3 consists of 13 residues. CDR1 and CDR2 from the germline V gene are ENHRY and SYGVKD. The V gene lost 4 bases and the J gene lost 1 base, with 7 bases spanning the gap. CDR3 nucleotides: TGTGCCATCAGTGGGACAGAGAACACTGAAGCTTTCTTT. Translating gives CAISGTENTEAFF.

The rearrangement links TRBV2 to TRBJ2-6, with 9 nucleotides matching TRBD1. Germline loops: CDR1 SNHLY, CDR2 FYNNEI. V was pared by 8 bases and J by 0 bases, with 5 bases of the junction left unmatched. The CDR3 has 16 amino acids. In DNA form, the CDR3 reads TGTGCCAGCTGGACAGGGGAGCACTCTGGGGCCAACGTCCTGACTTTC. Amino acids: CASWTGEHSGANVLTF. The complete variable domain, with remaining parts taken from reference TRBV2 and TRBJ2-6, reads EPEVTQTPSHQVTQMGQEVILRCVPISNHLYFYWYRQILGQKVEFLVSFYNNEISEKSEIFDDQFSVERPDGSNFTLKIRSTKLEDSAMYFCASWTGEHSGANVLTFGAGSRLTVL.

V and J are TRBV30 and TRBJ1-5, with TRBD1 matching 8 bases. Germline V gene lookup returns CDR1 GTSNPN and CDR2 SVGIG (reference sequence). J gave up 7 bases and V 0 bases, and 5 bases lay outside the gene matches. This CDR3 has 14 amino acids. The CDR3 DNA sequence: TGTGCCTGGAGTGTCGGCGACAGGGGACAGCCCCAGCATTTT. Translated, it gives CAWSVGDRGQPQHF.

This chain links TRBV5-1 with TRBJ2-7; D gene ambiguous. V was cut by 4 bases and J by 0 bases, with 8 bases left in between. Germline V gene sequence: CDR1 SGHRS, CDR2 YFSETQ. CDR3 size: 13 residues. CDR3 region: CASSQDLSYEQYF. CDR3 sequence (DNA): TGCGCCAGCAGCCAGGATCTCTCCTACGAGCAGTACTTC.

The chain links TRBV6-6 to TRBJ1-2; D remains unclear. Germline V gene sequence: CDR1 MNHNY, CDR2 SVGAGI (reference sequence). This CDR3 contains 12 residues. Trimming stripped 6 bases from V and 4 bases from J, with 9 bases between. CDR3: CASSPDTYGYTF. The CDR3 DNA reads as TGTGCCAGCAGCCCTGACACCTATGGCTACACCTTC.